The 19 T cell receptor beta chains below come from one sample, sequenced in a study of blood T cell repertoires in COVID-19. The table came from immunoSEQ multiplex PCR; TCRdb's copy has only in-frame clones and leaves some out. The table includes around 140,000 clones, about 85% detected once. The specimen was PBMCs or T cells enriched from blood (not recorded which). The receptor source for this set is a woman in her forties who had been exposed to COVID-19.

The genes are TRBV15 and TRBJ2-2, with a tentative D call TRBD1 (6 bases). CDR3 length equals 15 residues. V was trimmed by 1 base and J by 5 bases, leaving 11 bases between them. The germline gives CDR1 LNHNV, CDR2 YYDKDF (reference sequence). The CDR3 bases are TGTGCCACCAGCAGAGTACAGGGAGTAACCGGGGAGCTGTTTTTT. Amino acid sequence: CATSRVQGVTGELFF.

This sequence joins TRBV12-3 or TRBV12-4 and TRBJ1-1, with D hard to call. The CDR3 has 13 amino acids. Trimming removed 6 bases from V and 5 bases from J, with 13 bases in between. In nucleotides, the CDR3 is TGTGCCAGCAGCTTAACGGGGAGGACTGAAGCTTTCTTT. Encoded protein: CASSLTGRTEAFF.

In its sample, this clone was seen once. The chain links TRBV9 to TRBJ2-1; 11 bases align to TRBD2. Germline V gene lookup returns CDR1 SGDLS and CDR2 YYNGEE. The ends lost 3 bases at V and 5 bases at J; junction bases unmatched: 4. The CDR3 extends over 15 amino acids. The CDR3, as DNA: TGTGCCAGCAGCGCCGGGACTAGCGGCAACAATGAGCAGTTCTTC. This gives the protein CASSAGTSGNNEQFF.

The chain combines TRBV28 with TRBJ1-4; D is perhaps TRBD1 (5 bases). Germline V lookup: CDR1 MDHEN, CDR2 SYDVKM. V was pared by 6 bases and J by 0 bases, with 14 bases between. This CDR3 is built from 16 residues. The CDR3 region is CASSLPHRTTNEKLFF. DNA of the CDR3: TGTGCCAGCAGCCTCCCCCACAGGACAACTAATGAAAAACTGTTTTTT.

The chain carries TRBV5-1 and TRBJ1-5; D is uncertain. Deletions cut 0 bases from V and 7 bases from J, with 14 bases between. The CDR3 loop spans 15 amino acids. The germline gives CDR1 SGHRS, CDR2 YFSETQ. In DNA, the CDR3 is TGCGCCAGCAGCTTGGCCGGAGCAGATTCCCAGCCCCAGCATTTT. It translates to CASSLAGADSQPQHF.

This clone was seen more than once but under ten times. This sequence joins TRBV7-7 and TRBJ2-2; 10 nucleotides agree with TRBD1. The CDR3 sequence is 14 residues long. Unmatched junction bases numbered 2, after V lost 4 bases and J lost 6 bases. Germline-derived CDR1 and CDR2 are SSHAT and FNYEAQ (reference sequence). The CDR3 protein is CASSSTGGSGELFF. Written as DNA, the CDR3 is TGTGCCAGCAGCTCGACAGGGGGCTCCGGGGAGCTGTTTTTT.

This clone was detected a few times. This rearrangement joins TRBV18 to TRBJ1-1; 7 bases line up with TRBD1. The CDR3 has 11 residues. Per germline, CDR1 KGHSH and CDR2 LQKENI. Trimming cost V 6 bases and J 11 bases; bases outside gene matches: 6. The CDR3 DNA reads TGTGCCAGCTCTGACAGGGTTGCTGCTTTCTTT. Protein sequence: CASSDRVAAFF.

The genes are TRBV15 and TRBJ1-3; D remains ambiguous. V lost 0 bases, J lost 1 base, and 7 bases lay in between. The germline gives CDR1 LNHNV, CDR2 YYDKDF (reference sequence). This CDR3 has 15 residues. Written as DNA, the CDR3 is TGTGCCACCAGCAGAGATGGGCTGTCTGGAAACACCATATATTTT. It is translated as CATSRDGLSGNTIYF.

The genes are TRBV9 and TRBJ1-1, with D possibly TRBD1 on 6 matching bases. Trimming removed 3 bases at V and 4 bases at J, with 16 bases between. Germline CDR1 is SGDLS and CDR2 is YYNGEE. The CDR3 length is 15 residues. The CDR3: CASSAGPGEGTEAFF. The CDR3, as DNA: TGTGCCAGCAGCGCAGGTCCAGGGGAGGGCACTGAAGCTTTCTTT.

The CDR3 region is CASSLGARTGYTF. The CDR3 DNA reads TGTGCCAGCAGTTTAGGGGCCCGAACCGGCTACACCTTC. The rearrangement uses TRBV12-3 or TRBV12-4 and TRBJ1-2, with no clear D. The V end lost 1 base, the J end lost 8 bases, and 11 bases lay between the germline ends. There are 13 residues in the CDR3.

The V and J genes are TRBV4-1 and TRBJ1-2; no clear D gene. CDR3 size: 14 residues. Trimming removed 0 bases from V and 7 bases from J, with 12 bases in between. Per the germline V gene, CDR1 is MGHRA and CDR2 is YSYEKL. The CDR3 DNA reads TGCGCCAGCAGCCAAGATACTGGGCGCATTGGCTACACCTTC. It codes for CASSQDTGRIGYTF.

This clone turned up a few times. This CDR3 is CAISLDSTGELFF. For the CDR3, the DNA is TGTGCCATCAGCCTGGACAGCACCGGGGAGCTGTTTTTT. This chain connects TRBV10-3 to TRBJ2-2, with D perhaps TRBD1 (6 bases). This CDR3 is 13 amino acids long. The V and J ends lost 6 bases and 4 bases respectively, with 9 bases between them. Germline CDR1 is ENHRY and CDR2 is SYGVKD.

This clone came up many times. The V gene is TRBV5-1, the J gene TRBJ1-1; 7 nucleotides match TRBD1. V shed 5 bases and J 6 bases; nucleotides not matched to a gene: 13. The germline CDR1 and CDR2 sequences are SGHRS and YFSETQ. The CDR3 totals 15 residues. DNA of the CDR3: TGCGCCAGCAGGGAACCGGGGACAGTGGGGCCTGAAGCTTTCTTT. It is translated as CASREPGTVGPEAFF.

This clone was recorded once. The chain combines TRBV3-1 (or the pseudogene TRBV3-2) with TRBJ2-3; 8 nucleotides line up with TRBD2. V was pared by 0 bases and J by 5 bases, with 7 bases of the junction left unmatched. In germline, CDR1 is LGHDT, CDR2 YNNKEL (reference sequence). CDR3 size: 16 residues. The chain's CDR3 is CASSQDNSRGGDTQYF. In DNA, the CDR3 is TGTGCCAGCAGCCAAGATAACTCCCGGGGGGGAGATACGCAGTATTTT.

The chain recombines TRBV10-2 with TRBJ2-7, with TRBD1 identical over 8 bases. After removal of 1 base from V and 9 bases from J, the junction contained 11 bases not matched to a gene. The CDR3 length is 15 residues. Looked up from germline, CDR1 is WSHSY and CDR2 is SAAADI. DNA for the CDR3: TGCGCCAGCAGTGAGTATCCGGACAGGGACCGGTCGCAGTACTTC. This codes for CASSEYPDRDRSQYF.

The chain employs TRBV6-6 and TRBJ2-7, with D possibly TRBD2 on 5 matching bases. There are 16 residues in the CDR3. Trimming stripped 8 bases from V and 2 bases from J, with 22 bases between. CDR1 is MNHNY and CDR2 is SVGAGI in the germline V gene (reference sequence). Here the CDR3 reads CASERTRAPSAYEQYF. The CDR3 DNA is TGTGCCAGCGAAAGGACTCGTGCCCCCTCGGCCTACGAGCAGTACTTC.

DNA of the CDR3: TGTGCCAGCAGCCAAGGGGCGGTTGCCGATACGCAGTATTTT. This encodes CASSQGAVADTQYF. J is TRBJ2-3 and V is TRBV7-9, with D possibly being TRBD1 (5 bases). This CDR3 is 14 amino acids long. Germline V gene data show CDR1 as SEHNR and CDR2 as FQNEAQ (reference sequence). Trimming took off 5 bases at V and 6 bases at J, with 15 bases between the two ends.

The CDR3 here is CASSLNVGQGADTQYF. CDR3 nucleotides: TGTGCCAGCAGCTTGAATGTTGGACAGGGGGCAGATACGCAGTATTTT. The genes are TRBV7-2 and TRBJ2-3, with 10 bases lining up with TRBD1. The CDR3 has 16 residues. Germline V gives CDR1 SGHTA, CDR2 FQGNSA. The V and J ends lost 3 bases and 4 bases, in that order; junction bases with no gene match: 7.

This chain joins TRBV10-3 and TRBJ1-1; D ambiguous. Germline V CDR1 and CDR2: ENHRY, SYGVKD. The CDR3 has 16 amino acids. Between the trimmed V and J ends, which lost 0 bases and 3 bases, there was a span of 14 bases. The CDR3 nucleotides are TGTGCCATCAGTGAGTCTGGAGGCCTTTTTTACACTGAAGCTTTCTTT. It translates to CAISESGGLFYTEAFF.